This T cell receptor beta chain was recovered during a study of blood T cell repertoires in COVID-19. Across the whole study: Acute and convalescent COVID-19 specimens originated in the United States, Italy and Spain.

Per the study methods: Amplification of reference gene primers provided the estimated nucleated cell counts. Profiled with immunoSEQ multiplex PCR; TCRdb holds only in-frame clones, not every one. Clone size and the V and J calls come from that table; the DNA yielded D and trimming. The sample consists of about 60,000 clones, approximately 82% of them appearing once. CDR3 length equals 13 residues. Germline CDR1 and CDR2: KGHDR and SFDVKD. Deletions cut 7 bases from V and 4 bases from J, with 9 bases between. This clonotype originated in a man aged 60 to 75 with acute or convalescent COVID-19. The sequencing sample was made of peripheral blood. The gene calls are TRBV24-1 and TRBJ2-2, with TRBD2 as a possible D gene (6 bases). CDR3 sequence: CATSQGGTGELFF. The CDR3 bases are TGTGCCACCAGCCAGGGAGGCACCGGGGAGCTGTTTTTT.